The 5 T cell receptor beta chains listed next were all sequenced from one sample in a study of blood T cells in healthy people across ages. Together with a sample-barcoded 5' primer, a J-beta primer mix was included in a second PCR lasting roughly 6 to 12 cycles. TCRdb re-called the 5' RACE reads through MiXCR, storing one row per CDR3 protein. Among 750,000 to 1,000,000 distinct CDR3 sequences, just under 30% were seen once, and the ten largest hold roughly a tenth. These data also formed part of another study, on T cells of mothers and their children.

The specimen sequenced was blood. The source of these receptors is a woman in her thirties or forties in good health.

This clonotype was recorded at least ten times. The V and J genes are TRBV12-3 or TRBV12-4 and TRBJ2-6; possibly TRBD2 for D (5 bases). Trimming took 6 bases from V and 0 from J, leaving 15 bases between them. The CDR3 has 17 residues. The CDR3 DNA sequence: TGTGCCAGCAGCCCCCGGTTGGGGAGCTCTGGGGCCAACGTCCTGACTTTC. Its protein product is CASSPRLGSSGANVLTF.

The chain employs TRBV28 and TRBJ1-3; TRBD1 is a possible D gene (5 bases). The CDR3 has 14 amino acids. CDR1 is MDHEN, CDR2 SYDVKM, per germline. V was clipped by 7 bases and J by 3 bases, with 13 bases between them. The CDR3 DNA is TGTGCCAGCATCATAAGGGGAAATGGAAACACCATATATTTT. It yields the protein CASIIRGNGNTIYF.

The chain is built from TRBV3-1 and TRBJ2-5; D is unresolved. V dropped 3 bases and J dropped 1 base, with 9 bases sitting between them. The CDR3 is 14 residues long. CDR1 is LGHDT and CDR2 is YNNKEL in the germline V gene (reference sequence). CDR3 residues: CASSQVLTQETQYF. For the CDR3, the DNA is TGTGCCAGCAGCCAGGTTTTAACCCAAGAGACCCAGTACTTC.

This chain connects TRBV7-2 to TRBJ2-1; 9 nucleotides agree with TRBD1. V lost 0 bases to trimming and J lost 8 bases; unmatched junction nucleotides: 8. This CDR3 is 16 amino acids long. Germline V gene data show CDR1 as SGHTA and CDR2 as FQGNSA. The CDR3 protein is CASSLAFTTGGDEQFF. For the CDR3, the DNA is TGTGCCAGCAGCTTAGCGTTTACTACAGGGGGCGATGAGCAGTTCTTC.

This clonotype was found a few times. V is TRBV3-1 and J is TRBJ2-1; no reliable D call. Germline loops: CDR1 LGHDT, CDR2 YNNKEL (reference sequence). The CDR3 has 13 residues. Trimming pared 3 bases from V and 10 bases from J, leaving 13 bases between. CDR3 region: CASSQRTKPEQFF. For the CDR3, the DNA is TGTGCCAGCAGCCAGCGGACCAAACCCGAGCAGTTCTTC.